The 20 T cell receptor beta chains reported below all come from one sample, sequenced in a study of OX40 agonist ivuxolimab in advanced cancers. Assay used: immunoSEQ multiplex PCR; TCRdb lists only in-frame clones, some missing. This sample has 65,000 to 80,000 clones, with about 85% found just once. The specimen comprised CD4+ or CD8+ T cells sorted from blood, sampled in a trial of the OX40 agonist ivuxolimab. The receptors were sampled from an adult with an advanced solid tumor such as melanoma, head and neck, liver or kidney cancer.

The rearrangement links TRBV6-5 to TRBJ1-2; 9 nucleotides align to TRBD1. J was trimmed by 4 bases and V by 8 bases; bases with no gene match: 8. Germline CDR1 reads MNHEY; CDR2 reads SVGAGI. The CDR3 consists of 14 residues. As DNA, the CDR3 is TGTGCCAGCCACGCCGGGACAGGGAGCTATGGCTACACCTTC. Translating gives CASHAGTGSYGYTF.

This clone was seen only once. The V call is TRBV6-1, the J call TRBJ1-1; TRBD1 might be the D (6 bases). V was pared by 6 bases and J by 1 base, with 12 bases between. CDR1 is MNHNS, CDR2 SASEGT, per germline. The CDR3 extends over 14 amino acids. This chain's CDR3 is CASSPLGQNTEAFF. The CDR3 region has the DNA TGTGCCAGCAGCCCGTTGGGACAGAACACTGAAGCTTTCTTT.

This sequence joins TRBV28 and TRBJ1-4; TRBD1 is a possible D gene (6 bases). V was clipped by 3 bases and J by 8 bases, with 13 bases between them. The V gene's germline CDR1 is MDHEN and CDR2 SYDVKM. The CDR3 spans 14 residues. The CDR3 loop reads CASSLGGRREKLFF. CDR3 sequence (DNA): TGTGCCAGCAGTTTGGGGGGCCGCAGAGAAAAACTGTTTTTT. The variable domain in full, completed from reference TRBV28 and TRBJ1-4, reads DVKVTQSSRYLVKRTGEKVFLECVQDMDHENMFWYRQDPGLGLRLIYFSYDVKMKEKGDIPEGYSVSREKKERFSLILESASTNQTSMYLCASSLGGRREKLFFGSGTQLSVL.

The chain is built from TRBV5-1 and TRBJ2-1; D is perhaps TRBD1 (7 bases). The CDR3 has 14 residues. CDR1 and CDR2 from the germline V gene are SGHRS and YFSETQ. V lost 6 bases and J lost 7, with 17 bases in between. The CDR3 region is CASIPMEGANEQFF. CDR3 coding DNA: TGCGCCAGCATCCCGATGGAGGGGGCTAATGAGCAGTTCTTC.

The V gene is TRBV11-3, the J gene TRBJ2-7; D may match TRBD1 or TRBD2 (5 bases each). The germline gives CDR1 SGHNT, CDR2 YENEEA. CDR3 length equals 13 residues. With 1 base removed from V and 7 bases from J, the gap between germline ends came to 11 bases. The chain's CDR3 is CASSLAGRGEQYF. The CDR3 nucleotides are TGTGCCAGCAGCTTAGCGGGGCGAGGGGAGCAGTACTTC.

V and J are TRBV7-9 and TRBJ1-6; weak D call: TRBD1 (5 bases). The CDR3 sequence is 18 residues long. Germline V gene data show CDR1 as SEHNR and CDR2 as FQNEAQ (reference sequence). Deletions cut 5 bases from V and 6 bases from J, with 23 bases between. CDR3 sequence reads: CASSNRDRGAFGNSPLHF. The DNA of the CDR3 is TGTGCCAGCAGCAACCGGGACCGCGGAGCTTTTGGTAATTCACCCCTCCACTTT.

The chain has TRBV6-5 and TRBJ2-4; the D gene is possibly TRBD1 (6 bases). The V end was cut by 2 bases, the J end by 4 bases, with 12 bases between. This CDR3 has 15 residues. Germline V gene lookup returns CDR1 MNHEY and CDR2 SVGAGI. The CDR3 DNA sequence: TGTGCCAGCAGTTACCAACGGGACAAGAAAAACATTCAGTACTTC. Its translation is CASSYQRDKKNIQYF.

The chain has TRBV23-1 and TRBJ2-7; perhaps TRBD2 as D (5 bases). TRBV23-1 is given ORF status, its function remaining uncertain. This CDR3 is built from 16 residues. Trimming shortened V by 0 bases and J by 4 bases, and 16 bases separated the two germline ends. The CDR3 region is CASSQSRTRWLYEQYF. Written as DNA, the CDR3 is TGCGCCAGCAGTCAATCGAGGACTCGGTGGTTATACGAGCAGTACTTC.

V is TRBV9 and J is TRBJ2-3; 16 bases line up with TRBD2. The CDR3 loop spans 19 amino acids. Germline values: CDR1 SGDLS, CDR2 YYNGEE. Losses at the gene ends were 4 bases for V and 5 bases for J; bases not matched to a gene: 13. The CDR3 protein is CASSKKPGTSGGAGDTQYF. CDR3 DNA sequence: TGTGCCAGCAGCAAAAAACCCGGGACTAGCGGGGGGGCAGGAGATACGCAGTATTTT.

The chain recombines TRBV4-2 with TRBJ1-1, with 10 nucleotides matching TRBD1. This CDR3 spans 17 amino acids. Germline assignment: CDR1 LGHNA and CDR2 YNFKEQ. Trimming removed 1 base from V and 6 bases from J; junction bases left unmatched: 11. The CDR3 reads CASSQGGSGQGSPEAFF. The CDR3 DNA reads TGTGCCAGCAGCCAAGGCGGTTCGGGACAGGGGAGTCCTGAAGCTTTCTTT.

J is TRBJ2-5 and V is TRBV5-1; D remains unclear. CDR1 and CDR2 (germline): SGHRS, YFSETQ. Trimming shortened V by 0 bases and J by 2 bases, and 5 bases separated the two germline ends. CDR3 length equals 13 residues. The CDR3 nucleotides are TGCGCCAGCAGCTTGGTTGGGCAAGAGACCCAGTACTTC. The encoded protein is CASSLVGQETQYF.

The genes are TRBV4-3 and TRBJ1-1; D gene uncertain. CDR1 and CDR2 from the germline V gene are LGHNA and YSLEER. Trimming removed 0 bases at V and 1 base at J, with 6 bases between. The CDR3 contains 14 residues. The CDR3 DNA is TGCGCCAGCAGCCAAGATCTGAGGAACACTGAAGCTTTCTTT. Translating gives CASSQDLRNTEAFF.

The gene calls are TRBV2 and TRBJ2-7, with D perhaps TRBD1 or TRBD2 (5 bases each). The CDR3 is made up of 12 amino acids. CDR1 SNHLY and CDR2 FYNNEI come from the germline V gene. Between the trimmed V and J ends, which lost 6 bases and 0 bases, there was a span of 6 bases. As DNA, the CDR3 is TGTGCCAGCAGGGGGACCTCCTACGAGCAGTACTTC. It translates to CASRGTSYEQYF.

The CDR3 DNA reads as TGCAGCGTTGCCCGGGACAGGGGGCACTACGAGCAGTACTTC. It translates to CSVARDRGHYEQYF. The chain uses TRBV29-1 and TRBJ2-7, with 12 bases matching TRBD1. This CDR3 spans 14 amino acids. Germline CDR1 and CDR2: SQVTM and ANQGSEA. With V trimmed by 4 bases and J by 3 bases, 4 bases remained unmatched.

The genes are TRBV10-3 and TRBJ1-1; D perhaps matches TRBD1 (6 bases). V was cut by 4 bases and J by 3 bases, with 12 bases left in between. Germline CDR1 is ENHRY and CDR2 is SYGVKD. The CDR3 totals 14 residues. The DNA of the CDR3 is TGTGCCATCAGTGCCAGGGGAGGGGACACTGAAGCTTTCTTT. Its protein is CAISARGGDTEAFF.

This clone has a single count. The chain carries TRBV18 and TRBJ1-1, with D possibly TRBD1 on 5 matching bases. This CDR3 comprises 15 residues. The germline V gene encodes CDR1 KGHSH and CDR2 LQKENI. The V end lost 2 bases, the J end lost 0 bases, and 10 bases lay between the germline ends. The CDR3 region is CASSPFSDMNTEAFF. The CDR3 DNA reads TGTGCCAGCTCACCATTCTCGGACATGAACACTGAAGCTTTCTTT.

This clone was recorded only once. The V and J genes are TRBV11-2 and TRBJ2-7; D may be TRBD1 (6 bases). The CDR3 runs to 13 residues. Germline-derived CDR1 and CDR2 are SGHAT and FQNNGV. V was shortened by 1 base and J by 3 bases, with 7 bases between the two germline ends. The CDR3 region has the DNA TGTGCCAGCAGCTTAGTAGGGGGCTACGAGCAGTACTTC. Amino acid sequence: CASSLVGGYEQYF.

The rearrangement links TRBV6-6 to TRBJ2-1; D is ambiguous. The germline CDR1 and CDR2 sequences are MNHNY and SVGAGI (reference sequence). The ends were cut back, 0 bases at V and 7 bases at J, with 7 bases in the middle. The CDR3 runs 13 residues. As DNA, the CDR3 is TGTGCCAGCAGTTACTCGATAGGAAATGAGCAGTTCTTC. It specifies CASSYSIGNEQFF.

The CDR3 DNA follows: TGTGCCAGCAGCTTGGACAGGGCTGGGGCCAACGTCCTGACTTTC. Encoded protein: CASSLDRAGANVLTF. J is TRBJ2-6 and V is TRBV7-2; TRBD1 aligns across 8 bases. V trimming: 3 bases; J trimming: 2 bases; junction bases outside the gene matches: 0. CDR3 length: 15 amino acids. Looked up from germline, CDR1 is SGHTA and CDR2 is FQGNSA.

The rearrangement uses TRBV5-1 and TRBJ2-5; 7 bases fit TRBD1. V lost 0 bases, J lost 3 bases, and 8 bases stayed unmatched. This CDR3 spans 16 amino acids. CDR1 is SGHRS, CDR2 YFSETQ, per germline. CDR3 sequence reads: CASSLVTGLGEETQYF. The CDR3 nucleotides read TGCGCCAGCAGCTTGGTGACAGGGCTTGGGGAAGAGACCCAGTACTTC.